This TCR beta chain was retrieved from a study of cytomegalovirus exposure and HLA in healthy donors. Study observations and caveats: When analyzed later, the rates of TCR association showed variation by HLA locus, with DRB1 the most and HLA-C the fewest.

The CDR3 length is 17 residues. With 3 bases removed from V and 4 bases from J, the gap between germline ends came to 19 bases. Germline V lookup: CDR1 KGHSH, CDR2 LQKENI. Primers: 60 Vbeta forward and 13 Jbeta reverse. Sequenced by immunoSEQ multiplex PCR; TCRdb stores in-frame clones only, minus some. The sample contains fewer than 250,000 clones, almost 75% of which appear only once. This clone appeared a single time. The target antigen is unknown. This TCR derives from a woman younger than 45 in good health and CMV-seropositive. This chain uses TRBV18 with TRBJ2-1; no clear D. Input material: PBMCs. The CDR3 DNA is TGTGCCAGCTCACCTCGACTCGCCACAAAACCTTACAATGAGCAGTTCTTC. Its translation: CASSPRLATKPYNEQFF.